Shown below are 30 T cell receptor beta chains from a single sample sequenced in a study of chemoradiotherapy in HPV16-positive cancers. Clones were read by immunoSEQ multiplex PCR, and TCRdb kept only the in-frame ones, dropping some. This table holds 5,400 or so clones, roughly 70% found once. Sequenced material: tumor tissue, taken from a patient who underwent chemoradiotherapy. All receptors derive from a human donor with HPV-associated anogenital cancer.

The sample holds a few counts of this clone. This chain links TRBV2 with TRBJ2-1; 9 bases are a match to TRBD2. This CDR3 spans 15 amino acids. V lost 1 base, J lost 9 bases, and 7 bases stayed unmatched. Germline V CDR1 and CDR2: SNHLY, FYNNEI. The DNA for the CDR3 is TGTGCCAGCAGTGAAGAGGCGGGAGGGAGGTCTGAGCAGTTCTTC. Amino acids: CASSEEAGGRSEQFF.

The chain uses TRBV28 and TRBJ2-7; 13 nucleotides match TRBD2. Germline trimming cut 6 bases from V and 12 bases from J; bases unmatched to any gene: 17. This CDR3 region has 16 residues. CDR1 is MDHEN, CDR2 SYDVKM, per germline. CDR3 protein: CASSSGTSGTKVGGYF. The CDR3 region has the DNA TGTGCCAGCAGCTCGGGGACTAGCGGGACGAAGGTTGGTGGGTACTTC.

The J gene is TRBJ1-1, the V gene TRBV19; possible D gene TRBD1, 6 bases. The V end was cut by 5 bases, the J end by 3 bases, with 13 bases between. The CDR3 has 14 amino acids. Germline lookup yields CDR1 LNHDA and CDR2 SQIVND (reference sequence). The CDR3 loop reads CASSHQGTYTEAFF. CDR3 sequence (DNA): TGTGCCAGTAGTCATCAGGGGACTTACACTGAAGCTTTCTTT.

This sequence joins TRBV19 and TRBJ1-5; 7 bases map to TRBD1. The CDR3 length is 16 residues. The V gene end was trimmed by 7 bases and the J gene end by 0 bases; junction bases not matched to a gene: 9. The germline V gene encodes CDR1 LNHDA and CDR2 SQIVND (reference sequence). CDR3 loop: CASKDGTAYSNQPQHF. The CDR3 coding sequence is TGTGCCAGTAAAGACGGGACAGCTTATAGCAATCAGCCCCAGCATTTT.

The gene calls are TRBV5-8 and TRBJ2-3; D might be TRBD2 (5 bases). Trimming cost V 0 bases and J 3 bases, with 14 bases left between them. The CDR3 spans 16 residues. Germline V CDR1 and CDR2: SGHTS, YDEGEE. The CDR3 region is CASSLGLAPLTDTQYF. CDR3 coding DNA: TGTGCCAGCAGCTTGGGCCTAGCTCCTCTTACAGATACGCAGTATTTT. The entire variable domain, with the rest obtained from reference TRBV5-8 and TRBJ2-3, is as follows: EAGVTQSPTHLIKTRGQQATLRCSPISGHTSVYWYQQALGLGLQFLLWYDEGEERNRGNFPPRFSGRQFPNYSSELNVNALELEDSALYLCASSLGLAPLTDTQYFGPGTRLTVL.

The CDR3 DNA is TGTGCCTGGAGTTCCCGGGGGGAGCAGTTCTTC. Translating gives CAWSSRGEQFF. The gene calls are TRBV30 and TRBJ2-1; tentative D call: TRBD2 (6 bases). Trimming pared 2 bases from V and 10 bases from J, leaving 9 bases between. CDR3 length: 11 residues. CDR1 is GTSNPN, CDR2 SVGIG, per germline (reference sequence).

This clone is a singleton in its sample. The J gene is TRBJ2-7, the V gene TRBV5-1; 9 bases are shared with TRBD2. V shed 2 bases and J 5 bases; nucleotides not matched to a gene: 8. Germline CDR1 reads SGHRS; CDR2 reads YFSETQ. The CDR3 runs 15 residues. The CDR3 nucleotides are TGCGCCAGCAGCTTTGGCGGGAGGGGACTGGACGAGCAGTACTTC. It is translated as CASSFGGRGLDEQYF.

The J gene is TRBJ2-5, the V gene TRBV15; D is unresolved. The CDR3 spans 15 residues. Germline V lookup: CDR1 LNHNV, CDR2 YYDKDF (reference sequence). The germline V and J ends were trimmed by 3 bases and 3 bases, with 14 bases remaining between them. DNA of the CDR3: TGTGCCACCAGCAGCCCCGCGGTCGGAGAAGAGACCCAGTACTTC. It codes for CATSSPAVGEETQYF.

V gene TRBV6-5 combines with J gene TRBJ2-1; D is unresolved. Germline V CDR1 and CDR2: MNHEY, SVGAGI. The CDR3 loop spans 13 amino acids. Trimming left V 2 bases short and J 5 bases short, with 7 bases between. CDR3 region: CASSYRKDNEQFF. The CDR3 DNA is TGTGCCAGCAGTTACCGGAAAGACAATGAGCAGTTCTTC.

The chain joins TRBV7-2 to TRBJ2-1; the D is unclear. The V and J ends lost 1 base and 7 bases respectively, with 8 bases between them. CDR1 and CDR2 from the germline V gene are SGHTA and FQGNSA. The CDR3 loop spans 13 amino acids. CDR3 residues: CASSLVSFNEQFF. CDR3 nucleotide sequence: TGTGCCAGCAGCTTAGTGAGCTTTAATGAGCAGTTCTTC.

The chain couples TRBV4-2 to TRBJ1-1; D might be TRBD1 (5 bases). The germline V and J ends were trimmed by 8 bases and 1 base, with 11 bases remaining between them. Germline CDR1 is LGHNA and CDR2 is YNFKEQ. The CDR3 has 13 amino acids. The CDR3 sequence: CASGHGENTEAFF. The CDR3 coding sequence is TGTGCCAGCGGACACGGGGAGAACACTGAAGCTTTCTTT.

The chain links TRBV9 to TRBJ2-1; TRBD2 matches at 7 bases. The CDR3 has 13 residues. The ends lost 6 bases at V and 6 bases at J; junction bases unmatched: 6. The germline gives CDR1 SGDLS, CDR2 YYNGEE. CDR3 in DNA: TGTGCCAGCAATAAGCGGGACGGCAATGAGCAGTTCTTC. Translated, it gives CASNKRDGNEQFF.

This clone was observed once. J is TRBJ2-3 and V is TRBV28; D gene ambiguous. Germline V gene lookup returns CDR1 MDHEN and CDR2 SYDVKM. Trimming stripped 4 bases from V and 0 bases from J, with 11 bases between. The CDR3 has 15 amino acids. The CDR3: CASSSDGSSTDTQYF. Here the CDR3 DNA reads TGTGCCAGCAGTTCCGACGGATCTAGCACAGATACGCAGTATTTT.

V is TRBV2 and J is TRBJ2-1, with a possible D match to TRBD2 (7 bases). V was pared by 4 bases and J by 1 base, with 14 bases between. This CDR3 is 16 amino acids long. Looked up from germline, CDR1 is SNHLY and CDR2 is FYNNEI. CDR3 nucleotides: TGTGCCAGCAGTGGGGAGGGGGGATTTTCCTACAATGAGCAGTTCTTC. The encoded protein is CASSGEGGFSYNEQFF. Variable domain in full (rest from reference TRBV2 and TRBJ2-1): EPEVTQTPSHQVTQMGQEVILRCVPISNHLYFYWYRQILGQKVEFLVSFYNNEISEKSEIFDDQFSVERPDGSNFTLKIRSTKLEDSAMYFCASSGEGGFSYNEQFFGPGTRLTVL.

This chain joins TRBV7-8 and TRBJ2-5; D unclear. Trimming cost V 5 bases and J 1 base, with 11 bases left between them. The CDR3 totals 14 residues. Germline V lookup: CDR1 SGHVS, CDR2 FQNEAQ. The CDR3 region has the DNA TGTGCCAGCAGCCAGAGGCGATCCCAAGAGACCCAGTACTTC. It specifies CASSQRRSQETQYF.

This clone was counted between two and nine times. This chain links TRBV27 with TRBJ1-4; tentatively, D is TRBD1 (6 bases). Per germline, CDR1 MNHEY and CDR2 SMNVEV (reference sequence). The germline V and J ends were trimmed by 6 bases and 7 bases, with 15 bases remaining between them. The CDR3 consists of 14 residues. CDR3 bases: TGTGCCAGCAGCCTTAACAGGGCCAGTGAAAAACTGTTTTTT. It translates to CASSLNRASEKLFF. Together with reference TRBV27 and TRBJ1-4, the CDR3 gives the full variable domain: EAQVTQNPRYLITVTGKKLTVTCSQNMNHEYMSWYRQDPGLGLRQIYYSMNVEVTDKGDVPEGYKVSRKEKRNFPLILESPSPNQTSLYFCASSLNRASEKLFFGSGTQLSVL.

CDR3 in DNA: TGTGCCAGCTGTCAACGGGGGGAGCCTGACTCCTACGAGCAGTACTTC. The encoded protein is CASCQRGEPDSYEQYF. The chain has TRBV11-2 and TRBJ2-7, with TRBD2 identical over 7 bases. The CDR3 sequence is 16 residues long. Per the germline V gene, CDR1 is SGHAT and CDR2 is FQNNGV. J lost 0 bases, V lost 8 bases, and 13 bases had no gene match.

This sequence joins TRBV2 and TRBJ1-1; possible D gene TRBD1, 6 bases. CDR3 length equals 14 residues. Per germline, CDR1 SNHLY and CDR2 FYNNEI. V shed 7 bases and J shed 2 bases, with 14 bases lying between them. CDR3 bases: TGTGCCAGCAAAGTTCAGGGGTCTAACACTGAAGCTTTCTTT. It encodes CASKVQGSNTEAFF.

The count of this clone is one. V is TRBV6-5 and J is TRBJ1-5; maybe TRBD1 (5 bases). Trimming stripped 5 bases from V and 4 bases from J, with 12 bases between. There are 14 residues in the CDR3. Germline V gene data show CDR1 as MNHEY and CDR2 as SVGAGI. The CDR3 DNA reads as TGTGCCAGCAGTGAATACGAGGGGAATCAGCCCCAGCATTTT. It yields the protein CASSEYEGNQPQHF.

The rearrangement uses TRBV29-1 and TRBJ1-1; TRBD1 agrees at 8 bases. The CDR3 sequence is 14 residues long. Trimming took 4 bases from V and 1 from J; bases not matched to a gene: 5. CDR1 SQVTM and CDR2 ANQGSEA come from the germline V gene. The CDR3: CSVGQGLPNTEAFF. In DNA form, the CDR3 reads TGCAGCGTTGGACAGGGGCTACCGAACACTGAAGCTTTCTTT. The full variable domain, with the rest looked up from reference TRBV29-1 and TRBJ1-1, is SAVISQKPSRDICQRGTSLTIQCQVDSQVTMMFWYRQQPGQSLTLIATANQGSEATYESGFVIDKFPISRPNLTFSTLTVSNMSPEDSSIYLCSVGQGLPNTEAFFGQGTRLTVV.

V and J are TRBV13 and TRBJ2-7, with TRBD1 matching over 7 bases. Germline trimming cut 0 bases from V and 1 base from J; bases unmatched to any gene: 6. Per the germline V gene, CDR1 is PRHDT and CDR2 is FYEKMQ (reference sequence). The CDR3 is made up of 16 amino acids. CDR3 sequence reads: CASSLGPGQLSYEQYF. The CDR3, as DNA: TGTGCCAGCAGCTTAGGCCCGGGACAGCTTTCCTACGAGCAGTACTTC.

The chain combines TRBV7-2 with TRBJ2-1; TRBD2 matches at 7 bases. Losses at the gene ends were 5 bases for V and 4 bases for J; bases not matched to a gene: 8. The CDR3 totals 15 residues. The germline CDR1 and CDR2 sequences are SGHTA and FQGNSA. The CDR3 loop reads CASSRSGTKYNEQFF. CDR3 in DNA: TGTGCCAGCAGCCGCTCCGGGACTAAATACAATGAGCAGTTCTTC.

J is TRBJ2-1 and V is TRBV7-2; 7 bases align to TRBD2. Germline V gene data show CDR1 as SGHTA and CDR2 as FQGNSA. Trimming removed 3 bases from V and 8 bases from J; junction bases left unmatched: 10. This CDR3 region has 15 residues. DNA of the CDR3: TGTGCCAGCAGCTTTATGCTAGGCGGGAGAGATGAGCAGTTCTTC. Its translation: CASSFMLGGRDEQFF.

The V call is TRBV6-5, the J call TRBJ2-7; 12 bases are shared with TRBD2. The CDR3 contains 15 residues. Germline V lookup: CDR1 MNHEY, CDR2 SVGAGI. Trimming took 2 bases from V and 3 from J; bases not matched to a gene: 2. As DNA, the CDR3 is TGTGCCAGCAGTTACGTGACTAGCGGGAGCTACGAGCAGTACTTC. Amino acid sequence: CASSYVTSGSYEQYF.

The rearrangement links TRBV19 to TRBJ2-1; 12 positions match TRBD2. V dropped 9 bases and J dropped 6; count of bases not matched to a gene: 3. In germline, CDR1 is LNHDA, CDR2 SQIVND (reference sequence). CDR3 length: 13 residues. CDR3 region: CARRGLAGNEQFF. DNA for the CDR3: TGTGCCAGGCGGGGACTAGCGGGCAATGAGCAGTTCTTC.

This clone was seen a few times. The chain combines TRBV5-4 with TRBJ2-1; the match to TRBD2 covers 13 bases. V gave up 4 bases and J gave up 10 bases; unmatched junction bases: 8. CDR3 length: 15 residues. Germline V gene data show CDR1 as SGHNT and CDR2 as YYREEE (reference sequence). The CDR3 region is CASSPGLAGPWEQFF. DNA of the CDR3: TGTGCCAGCAGCCCGGGACTAGCGGGACCCTGGGAGCAGTTCTTC.

V is TRBV9 and J is TRBJ2-1, with TRBD2 matching over 7 bases. Per germline, CDR1 SGDLS and CDR2 YYNGEE. CDR3 length equals 16 residues. V was pared by 3 bases and J by 6 bases, with 12 bases of the junction left unmatched. DNA of the CDR3: TGTGCCAGCAGCGCTCCACTAGCGCCTATCCCCAATGAGCAGTTCTTC. Amino acid sequence: CASSAPLAPIPNEQFF.

A single count supports this clone. The chain has TRBV2 and TRBJ2-1, with 8 bases aligning to TRBD2. The CDR3 has 11 residues. Germline V gene sequence: CDR1 SNHLY, CDR2 FYNNEI. Unmatched junction bases numbered 7, after V lost 6 bases and J lost 15 bases. The CDR3 DNA sequence: TGTGCCAGCAGGGTAGCGGGATGGGGGTTCTTC. This gives the protein CASRVAGWGFF. Based on the CDR3 plus reference TRBV2 and TRBJ2-1, the full variable domain is EPEVTQTPSHQVTQMGQEVILRCVPISNHLYFYWYRQILGQKVEFLVSFYNNEISEKSEIFDDQFSVERPDGSNFTLKIRSTKLEDSAMYFCASRVAGWGFFGPGTRLTVL.

This clone showed up just once. The chain has TRBV18 and TRBJ1-2; D is ambiguous. Between the trimmed V and J ends, which lost 3 bases and 5 bases, there was a span of 10 bases. The V gene's germline CDR1 is KGHSH and CDR2 LQKENI. CDR3 length equals 13 residues. CDR3 coding DNA: TGTGCCAGCTCACCGAACGGGAAGTATGGCTACACCTTC. It specifies CASSPNGKYGYTF.

This chain connects TRBV2 to TRBJ2-1; 10 bases fit TRBD2. There are 14 residues in the CDR3. CDR1 SNHLY and CDR2 FYNNEI come from the germline V gene. With 6 bases clipped from V and 8 bases from J, the junction kept 7 bases outside the gene matches. The CDR3 is CASRLAGSVHEQFF. In DNA form, the CDR3 reads TGTGCCAGCAGACTAGCGGGAAGTGTTCATGAGCAGTTCTTC.